The 2 T cell receptor beta chains in this list originate from one sample, sequenced in a study of blood T cell repertoires in COVID-19. The data were produced by immunoSEQ multiplex PCR, yet TCRdb's version contains in-frame clones alone and is incomplete. There are hundreds of thousands of clones in the sample; around 87% occur only once, and approximately 8% lies in the top ten. Sequencing was done on a sample of peripheral blood. The receptor set was obtained from a woman in her forties or fifties who had recovered from COVID-19.

DNA of the CDR3: TGTGCCTGGAGTAGAGGACAGGGGTCTTGGGAGACCCAGTACTTC. As protein: CAWSRGQGSWETQYF. J is TRBJ2-5 and V is TRBV30; TRBD1 matches at 9 bases. Germline V lookup: CDR1 GTSNPN, CDR2 SVGIG (reference sequence). This CDR3 region has 15 residues. J was trimmed by 5 bases and V by 2 bases; bases with no gene match: 9. Using reference TRBV30 and TRBJ2-5 for the parts outside the CDR3, the full variable domain is SQTIHQWPATLVQPVGSPLSLECTVEGTSNPNLYWYRQAAGRGLQLLFYSVGIGQISSEVPQNLSASRPQDRQFILSSKKLLLSDSGFYLCAWSRGQGSWETQYFGPGTRLLVL.

J is TRBJ1-2 and V is TRBV6-5; 8 positions match TRBD1. Germline trimming cut 0 bases from V and 5 bases from J; bases unmatched to any gene: 5. The CDR3 totals 15 residues. CDR1 is MNHEY and CDR2 is SVGAGI in the germline V gene. DNA of the CDR3: TGTGCCAGCAGTTACTCCGGAACAGGGGGGTATGGCTACACCTTC. It codes for CASSYSGTGGYGYTF.